These 31 T cell receptor beta chains were all obtained from the same sample, sequenced in a study of beta chain features in type 1 diabetes (dated by TCRdb to the late 2010s). Study-wide findings and limitations: A moderate but significant shortening of TCRB CDR3 length was observed in type 1 diabetes patients in all four CD4+ subsets.

Their specific antigens are unknown. Preparation of the library involved the immunoSEQ multiplex PCR assay. All of the isolated RNA was reverse transcribed with the High Capacity cDNA Reverse Transcription Kit, so expressed TCRB transcripts were sequenced. In TCRdb, the immuneACCESS table is reduced to in-frame sequences with V and J assigned. These tables do not hold every clone; where another copy was compared, an unresolved V gene accounts for under half, and the others remain unexplained. The sample table records around 280,000 clones; 15% of these occur just once. Together, the top ten hold less than 0.02% of the sample. The sequenced sample consisted of naive CD4+ T cells from blood. Sample cell subset or site, as interpreted from the label and publication: true naive CD4+ T cells. The receptors here all came from a man younger than 35 with type 1 diabetes.

The V gene is TRBV20-1, the J gene TRBJ1-1; no reliable D call. The CDR3 spans 11 residues. From germline, CDR1 is DFQATT and CDR2 SNEGSKA (reference sequence). In nucleotides, the CDR3 is TGCAGCACAAACCTGAACACTGAAGCTTTCTTT. Amino acid sequence: CSTNLNTEAFF.

This clone was seen only a few times. The V gene is TRBV6-5, the J gene TRBJ2-5; D gene ambiguous. Looked up from germline, CDR1 is MNHEY and CDR2 is SVGAGI. Trimming took off 2 bases at V and 7 bases at J, with 8 bases between the two ends. The CDR3 is made up of 12 amino acids. Here the CDR3 reads CASSYDLGTQYF. The CDR3 DNA follows: TGTGCCAGCAGTTACGATCTAGGGACCCAGTACTTC.

This sequence joins TRBV30 and TRBJ1-5; D remains unclear. CDR3 length equals 12 residues. The germline gives CDR1 GTSNPN, CDR2 SVGIG (reference sequence). V shed 3 bases and J shed 5 bases, with 8 bases lying between them. The CDR3 region is CAWRQQDQPQHF. CDR3 DNA: TGTGCCTGGAGACAACAAGATCAGCCCCAGCATTTT. The full variable domain, completed using reference TRBV30 and TRBJ1-5, is SQTIHQWPATLVQPVGSPLSLECTVEGTSNPNLYWYRQAAGRGLQLLFYSVGIGQISSEVPQNLSASRPQDRQFILSSKKLLLSDSGFYLCAWRQQDQPQHFGDGTRLSIL.

This clone has only a few counts. CDR3 loop: CATSNNRVTVGTDTQYF. Here the CDR3 DNA reads TGTGCCACCAGCAACAACCGAGTTACAGTTGGGACAGATACGCAGTATTTT. This rearrangement joins TRBV15 to TRBJ2-3; D uncertain. The CDR3 sequence is 17 residues long. The germline gives CDR1 LNHNV, CDR2 YYDKDF (reference sequence). Trimming cost V 4 bases and J 3 bases, with 20 bases left between them.

The genes are TRBV11-2 and TRBJ2-1, with 8 positions matching TRBD2. V dropped 8 bases and J dropped 8; count of bases not matched to a gene: 14. The germline gives CDR1 SGHAT, CDR2 FQNNGV. CDR3 size: 15 residues. This chain's CDR3 is CASGALPGLAYEQFF. CDR3 bases: TGTGCCAGCGGGGCCCTCCCAGGACTAGCATATGAGCAGTTCTTC.

This clone was seen more than once but under ten times. The rearrangement uses TRBV9 and TRBJ1-1; 9 nucleotides match TRBD1. The CDR3 runs to 16 residues. The J segment lost 0 bases and the V segment lost 0 bases, leaving 3 bases of the junction unmatched. From germline, CDR1 is SGDLS and CDR2 YYNGEE. The CDR3 loop reads CASSVGDRELNTEAFF. The CDR3 DNA reads TGTGCCAGCAGCGTAGGGGACAGGGAATTGAACACTGAAGCTTTCTTT.

The chain joins TRBV18 to TRBJ2-1; 9 bases fit TRBD2. CDR3 length: 16 amino acids. Per germline, CDR1 KGHSH and CDR2 LQKENI. The trim removed 1 base at V and 5 bases at J, leaving 6 bases unmatched. The CDR3 bases are TGTGCCAGCTCACCACGGTTGCGGGGGGGCCACAATGAGCAGTTCTTC. Encoded protein: CASSPRLRGGHNEQFF. Full variable domain (missing parts from reference TRBV18 and TRBJ2-1): NAGVMQNPRHLVRRRGQEARLRCSPMKGHSHVYWYRQLPEEGLKFMVYLQKENIIDESGMPKERFSAEFPKEGPSILRIQQVVRGDSAAYFCASSPRLRGGHNEQFFGPGTRLTVL.

A few counts support this clone. CDR3 amino acids: CASSSDRGEAFF. The CDR3 DNA reads TGTGCCAGCAGTTCGGACAGGGGAGAAGCTTTCTTT. V usage is TRBV28 and J usage is TRBJ1-1, with 9 bases lining up with TRBD1. The CDR3 spans 12 residues. The ends lost 4 bases at V and 8 bases at J; junction bases unmatched: 2. Germline V gene data show CDR1 as MDHEN and CDR2 as SYDVKM.

The rearrangement joins TRBV28 to TRBJ2-2, with 9 bases matching TRBD1. The CDR3 loop spans 14 amino acids. Per the germline V gene, CDR1 is MDHEN and CDR2 is SYDVKM. V shed 6 bases and J 4 bases; nucleotides not matched to a gene: 3. The CDR3, as DNA: TGTGCCAGCAGGCCGGGACAGGGCACCGGGGAGCTGTTTTTT. Amino acid sequence: CASRPGQGTGELFF.

This clone was picked up a small number of times. The chain couples TRBV5-1 to TRBJ1-4, with D possibly being TRBD1 (5 bases). V gave up 9 bases and J gave up 10 bases, with 13 bases separating them. This CDR3 is 11 amino acids long. Germline V gene sequence: CDR1 SGHRS, CDR2 YFSETQ. This CDR3 reads CANRSLGKLFF. Written as DNA, the CDR3 is TGCGCCAACAGGTCCCTCGGAAAACTGTTTTTT.

CDR3 DNA sequence: TGTGCCAGCGGTACGACAGGGAGTGGAGAGACCCAGTACTTC. Residues: CASGTTGSGETQYF. The rearrangement joins TRBV5-6 to TRBJ2-5; 7 bases line up with TRBD1. V trimming: 7 bases; J trimming: 4 bases; junction bases outside the gene matches: 10. Germline V gene data show CDR1 as SGHDT and CDR2 as YYEEEE. CDR3 length: 14 amino acids.

The chain uses TRBV9 and TRBJ2-7; 9 bases align to TRBD2. This CDR3 is 16 amino acids long. V gave up 3 bases and J gave up 6 bases; unmatched junction bases: 13. CDR1 and CDR2 (germline): SGDLS, YYNGEE. The CDR3 loop is CASSAGPGLASLEQYF. Written as DNA, the CDR3 is TGTGCCAGCAGCGCCGGACCCGGACTAGCGTCGCTCGAGCAGTACTTC.

The chain links TRBV14 to TRBJ2-1; 10 bases are a match to TRBD2. From germline, CDR1 is SGHDN and CDR2 FVKESK. The CDR3 runs to 15 residues. Germline trimming cut 6 bases from V and 2 bases from J; bases unmatched to any gene: 4. The CDR3, as DNA: TGTGCCAGCAGACTAGCGGGAACAACCTACAATGAGCAGTTCTTC. Residues: CASRLAGTTYNEQFF.

Only a few counts were recorded for this clone. This chain joins TRBV28 and TRBJ2-1; 8 nucleotides match TRBD2. Trimming at V came to 5 bases and at J to 10 bases, leaving 1 base not matched to a gene. Per germline, CDR1 MDHEN and CDR2 SYDVKM. The CDR3 has 11 amino acids. CDR3 loop: CASSEREEQFF. The CDR3 nucleotides read TGTGCCAGCAGTGAGCGGGAGGAGCAGTTCTTC.

This clone was counted only a few times. The chain uses TRBV5-1 and TRBJ1-5, with D possibly TRBD1 on 5 matching bases. Germline V gene lookup returns CDR1 SGHRS and CDR2 YFSETQ. V was pared by 0 bases and J by 0 bases, with 10 bases between. The CDR3 extends over 16 amino acids. In nucleotides, the CDR3 is TGCGCCAGCAGCTTGGGAGCGGGGGATAGCAATCAGCCCCAGCATTTT. It codes for CASSLGAGDSNQPQHF. The whole variable domain, filled in from reference TRBV5-1 and TRBJ1-5, reads KAGVTQTPRYLIKTRGQQVTLSCSPISGHRSVSWYQQTPGQGLQFLFEYFSETQRNKGNFPGRFSGRQFSNSRSEMNVSTLELGDSALYLCASSLGAGDSNQPQHFGDGTRLSIL.

The rearrangement joins TRBV6-5 to TRBJ1-6; 8 bases are a match to TRBD1. Germline trimming cut 5 bases from V and 5 bases from J; bases unmatched to any gene: 5. In germline, CDR1 is MNHEY, CDR2 SVGAGI. The CDR3 sequence is 15 residues long. DNA for the CDR3: TGTGCCAGCAGTACCCGGGACAGGAATAATTCACCCCTCCACTTT. This codes for CASSTRDRNNSPLHF.

This rearrangement joins TRBV7-9 to TRBJ2-7; D is undetermined. The CDR3 runs to 12 residues. V gave up 0 bases and J gave up 9 bases, with 9 bases separating them. Germline V gene lookup returns CDR1 SEHNR and CDR2 FQNEAQ (reference sequence). The CDR3 here is CASSLAIVSQYF. CDR3 in DNA: TGTGCCAGCAGCTTAGCCATAGTCTCGCAGTACTTC.

The table lists this clone with a few counts. The V and J genes are TRBV7-2 and TRBJ2-7; D perhaps matches TRBD1 (5 bases). There are 18 residues in the CDR3. Trimming cost V 2 bases and J 0 bases, with 20 bases left between them. Germline V gives CDR1 SGHTA, CDR2 FQGNSA. CDR3: CASSLLRTRWKTSYEQYF. As DNA, the CDR3 is TGTGCCAGCAGCTTACTCCGGACAAGGTGGAAAACCTCCTACGAGCAGTACTTC.

This clone was found a few times. The rearrangement joins TRBV29-1 to TRBJ2-3; 8 bases are a match to TRBD1. CDR1 and CDR2 (germline): SQVTM, ANQGSEA. The CDR3 length is 14 residues. V dropped 6 bases and J dropped 0; count of bases not matched to a gene: 5. The CDR3 spells CSVGQGSSTDTQYF. The CDR3 nucleotides are TGCAGCGTAGGACAGGGTTCTAGCACAGATACGCAGTATTTT.

A few counts support this clone. V usage is TRBV5-4 and J usage is TRBJ2-7; 8 bases are a match to TRBD1. V lost 0 bases, J lost 3 bases, and 2 bases stayed unmatched. CDR3 length equals 14 residues. The V gene's germline CDR1 is SGHNT and CDR2 YYREEE (reference sequence). The CDR3 loop reads CASSLVGQGYEQYF. The CDR3 coding sequence is TGTGCCAGCAGCTTGGTTGGACAGGGCTACGAGCAGTACTTC.

This clone showed up just a few times. This chain links TRBV6-5 with TRBJ2-3, with 7 positions matching TRBD2. Trimming took 6 bases from V and 10 from J; bases not matched to a gene: 7. This CDR3 has 12 residues. CDR1 MNHEY and CDR2 SVGAGI come from the germline V gene. In nucleotides, the CDR3 is TGTGCCAGCAGAGGCGGGAGTAACGCGCAGTATTTT. This codes for CASRGGSNAQYF.

This clone was seen only a few times. V and J are TRBV4-1 and TRBJ2-1; 15 nucleotides align to TRBD2. The germline CDR1 and CDR2 sequences are MGHRA and YSYEKL. CDR3 length: 16 residues. V lost 5 bases to trimming and J lost 7 bases; unmatched junction nucleotides: 6. The CDR3 spells CASSSPGLAGGNEQFF. As DNA, the CDR3 is TGCGCCAGCAGCAGTCCGGGACTAGCGGGGGGAAATGAGCAGTTCTTC.

This clone was picked up a small number of times. The rearrangement links TRBV5-1 to TRBJ2-2, with 12 nucleotides matching TRBD2. The length of the CDR3 is 16 residues. CDR1 is SGHRS and CDR2 is YFSETQ in the germline V gene. The J segment lost 6 bases and the V segment lost 4 bases, leaving 7 bases of the junction unmatched. For the CDR3, the DNA is TGCGCCAGCAGCACCCTAGCGGGGGGGCTCGCCGGGGAGCTGTTTTTT. Amino acids: CASSTLAGGLAGELFF.

This clone was counted a few times. The rearrangement joins TRBV25-1 to TRBJ1-1; TRBD1 might be the D (5 bases). The CDR3 is 16 residues long. Germline CDR1 MGHDK, CDR2 SYGVNS. The V gene lost 3 bases and the J gene lost 4 bases, with 18 bases spanning the gap. This CDR3 reads CASSEGGHPGGTEAFF. CDR3 coding DNA: TGTGCCAGCAGTGAGGGGGGTCACCCCGGTGGCACTGAAGCTTTCTTT.

This clone turned up a few times. This chain joins TRBV30 and TRBJ2-7, with 7 bases matching TRBD2. Germline V gene sequence: CDR1 GTSNPN, CDR2 SVGIG (reference sequence). After removal of 4 bases from V and 5 bases from J, the junction contained 11 bases not matched to a gene. This CDR3 has 14 residues. The chain's CDR3 is CAWTKLSGVNEQYF. CDR3 DNA: TGTGCCTGGACAAAATTGAGCGGGGTAAACGAGCAGTACTTC.

This clone occurred a few times. V usage is TRBV27 and J usage is TRBJ2-3; 8 bases match TRBD2. This CDR3 spans 16 amino acids. The V gene's germline CDR1 is MNHEY and CDR2 SMNVEV (reference sequence). V dropped 5 bases and J dropped 6; count of bases not matched to a gene: 13. For the CDR3, the DNA is TGTGCCAGCAGTCTCGGCTGGGGCGGGAGGAGGGATACGCAGTATTTT. Protein: CASSLGWGGRRDTQYF.

The J gene is TRBJ1-2, the V gene TRBV6-5; 9 bases line up with TRBD1. Looked up from germline, CDR1 is MNHEY and CDR2 is SVGAGI. Trimming cost V 6 bases and J 8 bases; bases outside gene matches: 7. The CDR3 sequence is 13 residues long. Here the CDR3 reads CASSGTGLSGYTF. The CDR3 region has the DNA TGTGCCAGCAGCGGGACAGGGTTGAGCGGCTACACCTTC.

The sample holds a few counts of this clone. V is TRBV25-1 and J is TRBJ2-3, with D perhaps matching TRBD2 (5 bases). The germline gives CDR1 MGHDK, CDR2 SYGVNS. This CDR3 comprises 13 residues. V was shortened by 1 base and J by 14 bases, with 16 bases between the two germline ends. The CDR3 here is CASSESRAGGVYF. The CDR3 DNA is TGTGCCAGCAGTGAATCGAGGGCCGGAGGAGTGTATTTT.

This chain joins TRBV19 and TRBJ1-5, with 7 bases lining up with TRBD1. This CDR3 comprises 15 residues. The junction had 5 bases not matched to a gene; V was cut back by 5 bases and J by 1 base. The V gene's germline CDR1 is LNHDA and CDR2 SQIVND (reference sequence). The CDR3 DNA reads TGTGCCAGTAGTGTCCGGGACAGCAGCAATCAGCCCCAGCATTTT. Translated, it gives CASSVRDSSNQPQHF.

With regard to this clone: The sample has other DNA sequences that encode this CDR3 too. This chain uses TRBV9 with TRBJ2-5, with TRBD2 matching over 7 bases. Unmatched junction bases numbered 1, after V lost 0 bases and J lost 2 bases. The CDR3 is 14 residues long. Germline V gene lookup returns CDR1 SGDLS and CDR2 YYNGEE. CDR3: CASSVAGGQETQYF. The CDR3 DNA reads TGTGCCAGCAGCGTAGCGGGGGGACAAGAGACCCAGTACTTC.

This clone was observed a handful of times. The gene calls are TRBV29-1 and TRBJ2-6; no reliable D call. Trimming took 3 bases from V and 0 from J, leaving 12 bases between them. Per the germline V gene, CDR1 is SQVTM and CDR2 is ANQGSEA. The length of the CDR3 is 16 residues. As DNA, the CDR3 is TGCAGCGTTGATTCCAGTGCCCTCTCTGGGGCCAACGTCCTGACTTTC. Protein product: CSVDSSALSGANVLTF.